This TCR beta chain was sequenced during a study of blood T cell repertoires in COVID-19. In the study overall: COVID-19 samples collected from the United States, Italy and Spain covered acute and convalescent phases. Sample material is recorded as cDNA or gDNA derived from T cells, B-cell-depleted T cells, or PBMCs.

How the authors handled the data: Amplification of reference gene primers provided the estimated nucleated cell counts. Clones were read by immunoSEQ multiplex PCR, and TCRdb kept only the in-frame ones, dropping some. The V and J calls and the clone size are those of that table, but D and trimming were determined from the DNA. The sample shows more than 300,000 clones, 85% to 90% of them seen only once. The CDR3 contains 12 residues. Trimming removed 7 bases from V and 3 bases from J, with 12 bases in between. The germline V gene has CDR1 SQVTM and CDR2 ANQGSEA. The rearrangement links TRBV29-1 to TRBJ1-2; no reliable D call. What was sequenced was peripheral blood. This TCR came from a woman aged 25 to 39 with COVID-19, enrolled during active disease. The CDR3 DNA reads TGCAGCGCTCCAGAGGGCCACTATGGCTACACCTTC. Amino acids: CSAPEGHYGYTF. Combining the CDR3 with reference TRBV29-1 and TRBJ1-2 gives the whole variable domain SAVISQKPSRDICQRGTSLTIQCQVDSQVTMMFWYRQQPGQSLTLIATANQGSEATYESGFVIDKFPISRPNLTFSTLTVSNMSPEDSSIYLCSAPEGHYGYTFGSGTRLTVV.